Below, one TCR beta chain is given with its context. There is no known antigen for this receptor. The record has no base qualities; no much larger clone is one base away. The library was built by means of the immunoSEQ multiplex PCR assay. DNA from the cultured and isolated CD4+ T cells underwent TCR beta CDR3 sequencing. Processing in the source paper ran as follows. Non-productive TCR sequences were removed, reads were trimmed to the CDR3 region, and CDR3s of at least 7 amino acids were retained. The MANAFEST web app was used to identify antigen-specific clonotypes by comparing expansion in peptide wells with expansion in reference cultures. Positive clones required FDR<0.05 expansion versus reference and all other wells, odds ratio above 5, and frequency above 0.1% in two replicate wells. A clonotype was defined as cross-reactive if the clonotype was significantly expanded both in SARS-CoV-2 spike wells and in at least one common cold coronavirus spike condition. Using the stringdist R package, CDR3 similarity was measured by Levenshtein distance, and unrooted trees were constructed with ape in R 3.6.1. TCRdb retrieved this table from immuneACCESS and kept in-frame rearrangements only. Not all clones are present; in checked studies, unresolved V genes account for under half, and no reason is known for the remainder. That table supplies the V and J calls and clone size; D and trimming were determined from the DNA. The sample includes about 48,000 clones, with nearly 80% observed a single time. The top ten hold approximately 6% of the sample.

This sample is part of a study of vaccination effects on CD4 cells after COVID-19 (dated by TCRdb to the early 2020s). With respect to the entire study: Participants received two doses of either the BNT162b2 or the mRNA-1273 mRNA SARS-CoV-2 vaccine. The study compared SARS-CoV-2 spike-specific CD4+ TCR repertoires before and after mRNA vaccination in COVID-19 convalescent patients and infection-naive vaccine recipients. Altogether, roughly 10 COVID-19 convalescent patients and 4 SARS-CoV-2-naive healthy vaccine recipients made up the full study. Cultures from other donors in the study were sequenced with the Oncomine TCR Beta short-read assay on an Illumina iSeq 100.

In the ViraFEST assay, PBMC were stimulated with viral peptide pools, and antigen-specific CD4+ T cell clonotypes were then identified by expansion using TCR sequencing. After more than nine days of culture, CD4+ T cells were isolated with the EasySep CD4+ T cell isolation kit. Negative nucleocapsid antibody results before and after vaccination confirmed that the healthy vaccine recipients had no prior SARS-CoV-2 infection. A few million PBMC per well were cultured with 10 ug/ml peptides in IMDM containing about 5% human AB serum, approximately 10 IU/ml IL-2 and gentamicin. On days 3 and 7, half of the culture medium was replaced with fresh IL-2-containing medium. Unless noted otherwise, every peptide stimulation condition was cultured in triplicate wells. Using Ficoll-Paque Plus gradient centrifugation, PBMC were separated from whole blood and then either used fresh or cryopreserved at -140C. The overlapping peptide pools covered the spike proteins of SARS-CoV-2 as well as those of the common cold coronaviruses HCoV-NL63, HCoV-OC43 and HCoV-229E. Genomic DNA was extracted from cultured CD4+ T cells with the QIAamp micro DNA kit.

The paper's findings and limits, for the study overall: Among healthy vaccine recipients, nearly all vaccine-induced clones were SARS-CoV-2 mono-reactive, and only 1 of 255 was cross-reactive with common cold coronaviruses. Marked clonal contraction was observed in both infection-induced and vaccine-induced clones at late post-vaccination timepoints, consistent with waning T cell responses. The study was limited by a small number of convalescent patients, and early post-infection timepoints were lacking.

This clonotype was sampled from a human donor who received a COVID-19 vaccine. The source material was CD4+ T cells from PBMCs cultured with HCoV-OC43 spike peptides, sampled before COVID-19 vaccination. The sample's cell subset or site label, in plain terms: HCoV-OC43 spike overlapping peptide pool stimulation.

The CDR3 in this case is CASSLVQRNSPLHF. The nucleotides read TGTGCCAGCAGTTTAGTACAGAGAAATTCACCCCTCCACTTT. The rearrangement combines TRBV28 with TRBJ1-6; a confident D gene designation cannot be given. Including cysteine and phenylalanine, the CDR3 has 14 amino acids. Just the 42-base CDR3 DNA is kept, in frame starting at base 1. CDR1 and CDR2 were assigned from the germline V gene as MDHEN and SYDVKM. A distance of 9 bases separates the germline ends of V and J, which lose 2 bases and 7 bases respectively. Supplemented by the reference TRBV28 and TRBJ1-6 proteins around the CDR3, the complete variable domain is DVKVTQSSRYLVKRTGEKVFLECVQDMDHENMFWYRQDPGLGLRLIYFSYDVKMKEKGDIPEGYSVSREKKERFSLILESASTNQTSMYLCASSLVQRNSPLHFGNGTRLTVT.